Below are 27 T cell receptor beta chains sequenced from a single sample in a study of blood T cells in healthy people across ages. Next came a second PCR, run for about 6 to 12 cycles, which used a sample-barcoded 5' primer along with a J-beta primer mix. Using its own MiXCR run on the 5' RACE reads, TCRdb lists one record per CDR3 protein. The sample lists approximately 490,000 distinct CDR3 sequences; nearly 25% were seen once. The same data also went into a second study, on T cells of mothers and their children.

Material for sequencing was blood. Every receptor here comes from a boy younger than 18 in good health.

The chain combines TRBV7-2 with TRBJ1-4; D is uncertain. This CDR3 has 13 residues. V lost 1 base and J lost 7, with 7 bases in between. In germline, CDR1 is SGHTA, CDR2 FQGNSA. The CDR3: CASSLGSREKLFF. CDR3 DNA sequence: TGTGCCAGCAGCTTAGGCTCCCGTGAAAAACTGTTTTTT.

This chain connects TRBV4-3 to TRBJ1-2, with D uncertain. The CDR3 consists of 15 residues. Trimming pared 0 bases from V and 3 bases from J, leaving 11 bases between. CDR1 is LGHNA and CDR2 is YSLEER in the germline V gene. The CDR3 region is CASSQDRGRYYGYTF. The CDR3 DNA follows: TGCGCCAGCAGCCAAGATCGAGGACGATACTATGGCTACACCTTC.

This clonotype turned up a few times. The gene calls are TRBV20-1 and TRBJ2-5, with unresolved D. The CDR3 is made up of 10 amino acids. Germline-derived CDR1 and CDR2 are DFQATT and SNEGSKA (reference sequence). The CDR3 loop reads CKDGQETQYF. The CDR3 DNA is TGCAAGGACGGCCAAGAGACCCAGTACTTC.

The chain links TRBV19 to TRBJ1-5; D is perhaps TRBD1 (6 bases). Per the germline V gene, CDR1 is LNHDA and CDR2 is SQIVND (reference sequence). The CDR3 totals 16 residues. V was cut by 3 bases and J by 0 bases, with 12 bases left in between. For the CDR3, the DNA is TGTGCCAGTAGTATTTGGGACACCGATAGCAATCAGCCCCAGCATTTT. It codes for CASSIWDTDSNQPQHF. The full variable domain, rest sourced from reference TRBV19 and TRBJ1-5, is DGGITQSPKYLFRKEGQNVTLSCEQNLNHDAMYWYRQDPGQGLRLIYYSQIVNDFQKGDIAEGYSVSREKKESFPLTVTSAQKNPTAFYLCASSIWDTDSNQPQHFGDGTRLSIL.

CDR3 amino acids: CATRQGAFNEQFF. Here the CDR3 DNA reads TGTGCCACCAGACAGGGGGCCTTCAATGAGCAGTTCTTC. The chain is built from TRBV15 and TRBJ2-1; 9 bases are a match to TRBD1. Per germline, CDR1 LNHNV and CDR2 YYDKDF (reference sequence). V gave up 6 bases and J gave up 6 bases; unmatched junction bases: 3. This CDR3 has 13 amino acids.

This chain connects TRBV28 to TRBJ2-2; 7 nucleotides align to TRBD2. V lost 8 bases to trimming and J lost 1 base; unmatched junction nucleotides: 10. The CDR3 totals 16 residues. Germline V lookup: CDR1 MDHEN, CDR2 SYDVKM. The CDR3 bases are TGTGCCAGCGAATTGGGGCGGGAGCAGAACACCGGGGAGCTGTTTTTT. It specifies CASELGREQNTGELFF. The complete variable domain, with remaining parts taken from reference TRBV28 and TRBJ2-2, reads DVKVTQSSRYLVKRTGEKVFLECVQDMDHENMFWYRQDPGLGLRLIYFSYDVKMKEKGDIPEGYSVSREKKERFSLILESASTNQTSMYLCASELGREQNTGELFFGEGSRLTVL.

The chain links TRBV7-2 to TRBJ2-7; 11 bases are shared with TRBD2. With V trimmed by 0 bases and J by 4 bases, 5 bases remained unmatched. CDR3 length: 16 amino acids. Germline CDR1 SGHTA, CDR2 FQGNSA. CDR3 nucleotide sequence: TGTGCCAGCAGCTTAGCCACCCTAGCGGGGGGTTACGAGCAGTACTTC. Translated: CASSLATLAGGYEQYF.

Details on this clonotype: It is likely a read error, because the conserved phenylalanine at the end of the CDR3 is missing. The chain has TRBV5-1 and TRBJ1-1, with unresolved D. The CDR3 is 13 amino acids. Trimming took off 8 bases at V and 0 bases at J, with 11 bases between the two ends. Germline lookup yields CDR1 SGHRS and CDR2 YFSETQ. CDR3 nucleotides: TGCGCCAGTGGGAGGGCGATGAACACTGAAGCTTTCCTT. It translates to CASGRAMNTEAFL.

The V and J genes are TRBV7-3 and TRBJ2-7; TRBD2 might be the D (5 bases). CDR3 length equals 13 residues. The germline gives CDR1 SGHTA, CDR2 FQGTGA. V was pared by 5 bases and J by 6 bases, with 14 bases between. Here the CDR3 DNA reads TGTGCCAGCAGCCCCACCGTTCGGGGCGAGCAGTACTTC. Amino acids: CASSPTVRGEQYF.

This clonotype occurred many times. The chain recombines TRBV7-8 with TRBJ2-1, with D possibly TRBD2 on 6 matching bases. The CDR3 consists of 16 residues. V was clipped by 2 bases and J by 0 bases, with 11 bases between them. Germline lookup yields CDR1 SGHVS and CDR2 FQNEAQ. DNA for the CDR3: TGTGCCAGCAGCTTAATTAGCGGTAGCTCCTACAATGAGCAGTTCTTC. Protein: CASSLISGSSYNEQFF.

This clonotype was observed a handful of times. V usage is TRBV3-1 and J usage is TRBJ2-7; 8 positions agree with TRBD1. The germline CDR1 and CDR2 sequences are LGHDT and YNNKEL (reference sequence). The CDR3 length is 15 residues. V shed 4 bases, J shed 5 bases, and the junction held 10 bases outside the gene matches. The CDR3 DNA sequence: TGTGCCAGCAGCCGAGGGACAGGTCCAATGGACGAGCAGTACTTC. This gives the protein CASSRGTGPMDEQYF.

The rearrangement links TRBV28 to TRBJ2-4; D ambiguous. This CDR3 contains 14 residues. V lost 3 bases and J lost 4, with 10 bases in between. Germline-derived CDR1 and CDR2 are MDHEN and SYDVKM. CDR3 nucleotides: TGTGCCAGCAGTTTGTTCGCAGGAAAAAACATTCAGTACTTC. It is translated as CASSLFAGKNIQYF.

This clonotype occurred a few times. This rearrangement joins TRBV3-1 to TRBJ2-1; TRBD2 matches 8 bases. V dropped 3 bases and J dropped 1; count of bases not matched to a gene: 8. Germline values: CDR1 LGHDT, CDR2 YNNKEL (reference sequence). The CDR3 is 17 residues long. The CDR3 loop is CASSHEELAASYNEQFF. Here the CDR3 DNA reads TGTGCCAGCAGCCATGAGGAACTAGCGGCTTCCTACAATGAGCAGTTCTTC.

Note on this clonotype: Possible read error: a much larger clone is one base away. The CDR3 loop is CASSRGSGQFF. As DNA, the CDR3 is TGTGCCAGCAGTCGGGGGAGTGGGCAGTTCTTC. The chain is built from TRBV27 and TRBJ2-1, with D possibly matching TRBD2 (6 bases). Trimming took off 5 bases at V and 12 bases at J, with 11 bases between the two ends. Germline CDR1 MNHEY, CDR2 SMNVEV (reference sequence). The CDR3 is 11 amino acids.

The chain uses TRBV20-1 and TRBJ2-5; D is tentatively TRBD1 or TRBD2 (5 bases each). The J call may be wrong; the DNA end is better matched by TRBJ2-7. Germline V CDR1 and CDR2: DFQATT, SNEGSKA (reference sequence). The CDR3 is 14 amino acids. This CDR3 reads CSARDTGRYYEQYF. The CDR3, as DNA: TGCAGTGCTAGAGATACGGGGCGTTACTACGAGCAGTACTTC.

This clonotype has more than one count but fewer than ten. Because the CDR3's place on the DNA is in doubt, the DNA is left out and the CDR3 is given as listed by TCRdb. The genes are TRBV4-1 and TRBJ1-2; the D call of TRBD1 is as the table states it, not checked on the DNA. Germline V gives CDR1 MGHRA, CDR2 YSYEKL. Counting both end residues, the CDR3 totals 16 amino acids. CDR3: CASSQEGGWGGGSFAF.

This rearrangement joins TRBV12-3 or TRBV12-4 to TRBJ2-5; D is unresolved. The J call may be wrong; the DNA end is better matched by TRBJ2-1. CDR3 length equals 12 residues. The chain's CDR3 is CASSLGAPEQFF. The CDR3 DNA sequence: TGTGCCAGCAGTTTAGGGGCGCCTGAGCAGTTCTTC.

This clonotype was seen a handful of times. V usage is TRBV18 and J usage is TRBJ2-5; D is unclear. Germline lookup yields CDR1 KGHSH and CDR2 LQKENI. Trimming took off 2 bases at V and 3 bases at J, with 7 bases between the two ends. This CDR3 has 13 amino acids. CDR3 amino acids: CASSPEQKETQYF. In DNA, the CDR3 is TGTGCCAGCTCACCAGAACAGAAAGAGACCCAGTACTTC.

This clonotype was counted only a few times. Compared with germline, one end of the junction differs, possibly owing to a read error. CDR3: CSAAMNYGYTF. The CDR3 coding sequence is TGCAGTGCTGCTATGAACTACGGCTACACCTTC. The chain carries TRBV20-1 and TRBJ1-2; D remains ambiguous. The germline V gene has CDR1 DFQATT and CDR2 SNEGSKA (reference sequence). The CDR3 covers 11 residues.

The sample holds a few counts of this clonotype. The chain links TRBV28 to TRBJ1-6, with D perhaps matching TRBD1 (5 bases). Looked up from germline, CDR1 is MDHEN and CDR2 is SYDVKM. V gave up 0 bases and J gave up 0 bases, with 6 bases separating them. This CDR3 is built from 16 residues. The DNA of the CDR3 is TGTGCCAGCAGTTTATGGGGGGACTCCTATAATTCACCCCTCCACTTT. Its protein product is CASSLWGDSYNSPLHF.

This clonotype was detected a few times. The CDR3: CASSSTGQPQETQYF. The CDR3 DNA is TGCGCCAGCAGCTCTACTGGACAGCCACAAGAGACCCAGTACTTC. This chain joins TRBV5-1 and TRBJ2-5; maybe TRBD1 (6 bases). V gave up 3 bases and J gave up 2 bases, with 14 bases separating them. Germline V gene data show CDR1 as SGHRS and CDR2 as YFSETQ. CDR3 length: 15 amino acids.

On this clonotype: Its ends do not fully match the called genes, so a read error is possible. The CDR3 DNA reads TGCGGCGTCGGGGGGACCTATGGCTACACCTTC. Protein product: CGVGGTYGYTF. This chain links TRBV29-1 with TRBJ1-2, with D perhaps matching TRBD1 (5 bases). CDR1 is SQVTM and CDR2 is ANQGSEA in the germline V gene. This CDR3 is 11 amino acids long.

The chain carries TRBV19 and TRBJ1-2; D gene uncertain. This CDR3 has 13 amino acids. CDR1 is LNHDA, CDR2 SQIVND, per germline (reference sequence). The V end lost 4 bases, the J end lost 4 bases, and 10 bases lay between the germline ends. The CDR3 sequence is CASSTGSTYGYTF. The CDR3, as DNA: TGTGCCAGTAGTACGGGCAGCACCTATGGCTACACCTTC.

This chain joins TRBV27 and TRBJ2-3; D gene ambiguous. The V end was cut by 3 bases, the J end by 6 bases, with 10 bases between. The CDR3 loop spans 13 amino acids. Germline V gene sequence: CDR1 MNHEY, CDR2 SMNVEV (reference sequence). DNA for the CDR3: TGTGCCAGCAGTTTCCCCTTGGCGGATACGCAGTATTTT. Protein sequence: CASSFPLADTQYF.

This clonotype was found a few times. The V and J genes are TRBV5-6 and TRBJ2-3; 7 bases line up with TRBD2. V lost 4 bases, J lost 2 bases, and 4 bases stayed unmatched. The CDR3 has 14 residues. Per germline, CDR1 SGHDT and CDR2 YYEEEE. CDR3 DNA: TGTGCCAGCAGCGAGGGACTACTCACAGATACGCAGTATTTT. Its translation: CASSEGLLTDTQYF.

The CDR3 DNA sequence: TGTGCCAGCAGTGAAGCGGGGGGGCCCACAGATACGCAGTATTTT. This translates into CASSEAGGPTDTQYF. This rearrangement joins TRBV6-4 to TRBJ2-3; 10 bases align to TRBD2. Losses at the gene ends were 3 bases for V and 2 bases for J; bases not matched to a gene: 2. The CDR3 has 15 residues. Germline lookup yields CDR1 MRHNA and CDR2 SNTAGT.

This clonotype came up a few times. V is TRBV28 and J is TRBJ2-5; 9 bases match TRBD2. J gave up 3 bases and V 8 bases, and 7 bases lay outside the gene matches. The germline V gene has CDR1 MDHEN and CDR2 SYDVKM. This CDR3 region has 14 residues. For the CDR3, the DNA is TGTGCCAGCCTTGAGGCGGGGGGGGAAGAGACCCAGTACTTC. It yields the protein CASLEAGGEETQYF.